This T cell receptor (beta chain) is drawn from a study of blood T cell repertoires in COVID-19. Across the study: There were acute and convalescent COVID-19 samples, and they came from the United States, Italy and Spain. PBMCs, B-cell-depleted T cells, or T cells were the source of the cDNA or gDNA that made up the material.

Sequencing used immunoSEQ multiplex PCR; TCRdb keeps in-frame clones, though not all of them. Of about 83,000 clones listed, around nine tenths were seen once; the top ten hold around 7.8%. Germline loops: CDR1 MNHEY, CDR2 SVGEGT. This CDR3 region has 12 residues. V lost 2 bases and J 3 bases, leaving 5 bases between the germline ends. Source material: peripheral blood. This chain links TRBV6-2 or TRBV6-3 with TRBJ2-7, with unresolved D. The receptor comes from a man at least 80 years old with active or convalescent COVID-19. CDR3 loop: CASSYPGYEQYV. For the CDR3, the DNA is TGTGCCAGCAGTTACCCGGGCTACGAGCAGTACGTC.